These 31 T cell receptor beta chains share one sample of origin, sequenced in a study of OX40 agonist ivuxolimab in advanced cancers. This table comes from immunoSEQ multiplex PCR, and its TCRdb copy is limited to in-frame clones, with some not included. In the table there are tens of thousands of clones, around 87% of which are singletons. The material was CD4+ or CD8+ T cells sorted from blood, obtained in a trial of the OX40 agonist ivuxolimab. The source of these receptors is an adult with an advanced solid tumor such as melanoma, head and neck, liver or kidney cancer.

The gene calls are TRBV28 and TRBJ2-1; D remains ambiguous. The V end lost 8 bases, the J end lost 0 bases, and 11 bases lay between the germline ends. The CDR3 extends over 14 amino acids. The germline gives CDR1 MDHEN, CDR2 SYDVKM. This chain's CDR3 is CASLSSASYNEQFF. The DNA for the CDR3 is TGTGCCAGCTTGTCGAGTGCCTCCTACAATGAGCAGTTCTTC.

This clone was counted only a few times. The chain couples TRBV7-2 to TRBJ2-3; D may match TRBD1 or TRBD2 (7 bases each). This CDR3 spans 15 amino acids. V was cut by 6 bases and J by 3 bases, with 16 bases left in between. CDR1 is SGHTA, CDR2 FQGNSA, per germline. The CDR3 region has the DNA TGTGCCAGCAGTCCCAGGGGGAGGGGAACAGATACGCAGTATTTT. Protein: CASSPRGRGTDTQYF.

The J gene is TRBJ2-7, the V gene TRBV5-1; possible D gene TRBD1, 5 bases. The CDR3 totals 13 residues. The V gene's germline CDR1 is SGHRS and CDR2 YFSETQ. Trimming removed 4 bases at V and 9 bases at J, with 17 bases between. The CDR3 spells CASSARQGPGQYF. The CDR3 nucleotides read TGCGCCAGCAGCGCCCGGCAGGGCCCGGGGCAGTACTTC. Filled out from reference TRBV5-1 and TRBJ2-7, the complete variable domain reads KAGVTQTPRYLIKTRGQQVTLSCSPISGHRSVSWYQQTPGQGLQFLFEYFSETQRNKGNFPGRFSGRQFSNSRSEMNVSTLELGDSALYLCASSARQGPGQYFGPGTRLTVT.

This rearrangement joins TRBV6-1 to TRBJ1-1; no reliable D call. The CDR3 spans 11 residues. V dropped 7 bases and J dropped 3 bases, with 6 bases sitting between them. Germline assignment: CDR1 MNHNS and CDR2 SASEGT. CDR3 region: CASKWDTEAFF. For the CDR3, the DNA is TGTGCCAGCAAATGGGACACTGAAGCTTTCTTT.

This clone was counted a single time. This chain links TRBV5-1 with TRBJ1-4, with 11 bases that match TRBD1. J lost 4 bases, V lost 0 bases, and 2 bases had no gene match. The CDR3 loop spans 16 amino acids. The germline gives CDR1 SGHRS, CDR2 YFSETQ. The CDR3 DNA reads TGCGCCAGCAGCTTGGGGACAGGGGGCTTTAATGAAAAACTGTTTTTT. This translates into CASSLGTGGFNEKLFF.

The chain uses TRBV6-6 and TRBJ1-5, with a possible D match to TRBD1 (6 bases). Between the trimmed V and J ends, which lost 5 bases and 7 bases, there was a span of 12 bases. Germline lookup yields CDR1 MNHNY and CDR2 SVGAGI (reference sequence). The CDR3 length is 13 residues. The CDR3 DNA follows: TGTGCCAGCAGTGAGACAGGAAACCAGCCCCAGCATTTT. Translation: CASSETGNQPQHF.

The genes are TRBV10-3 and TRBJ1-2, with 10 bases identical to TRBD1. V gave up 6 bases and J gave up 6 bases; unmatched junction bases: 10. CDR3 length: 15 amino acids. Looked up from germline, CDR1 is ENHRY and CDR2 is SYGVKD. The chain's CDR3 is CAIRTGGAAQDGYTF. CDR3 in DNA: TGTGCCATCAGGACAGGGGGCGCAGCCCAGGATGGCTACACCTTC.

This chain uses TRBV7-3 with TRBJ2-3, with 9 bases lining up with TRBD2. V shed 3 bases, J shed 1 base, and the junction held 5 bases outside the gene matches. The CDR3 contains 16 residues. Germline CDR1 and CDR2: SGHTA and FQGTGA. CDR3 bases: TGTGCCAGCAGCTTTGGGACTAGCATAGGCACAGATACGCAGTATTTT. This gives the protein CASSFGTSIGTDTQYF. The full variable domain, with the rest looked up from reference TRBV7-3 and TRBJ2-3, is GAGVSQTPSNKVTEKGKYVELRCDPISGHTALYWYRQSLGQGPEFLIYFQGTGAADDSGLPNDRFFAVRPEGSVSTLKIQRTERGDSAVYLCASSFGTSIGTDTQYFGPGTRLTVL.

Comments on this clone: One end of the junction fails to match germline, which may point to a read error. The gene calls are TRBV5-1 and TRBJ2-7; the D is unclear. Looked up from germline, CDR1 is SGHRS and CDR2 is YFSETQ. This CDR3 has 16 residues. The DNA for the CDR3 is TGCGCCAGCAGCTTGCGTGAGTCTACCCCATCCTCCGAGCAGTACTTC. The encoded protein is CASSLRESTPSSEQYF.

In DNA form, the CDR3 reads TGTGCCAGCAGCCCCAGGGGACAGGCTAACTATGGCTACACCTTC. It encodes CASSPRGQANYGYTF. The V gene is TRBV9, the J gene TRBJ1-2; 8 nucleotides line up with TRBD1. Germline V lookup: CDR1 SGDLS, CDR2 YYNGEE. J lost 0 bases, V lost 4 bases, and 5 bases had no gene match. The CDR3 has 15 residues.

The chain combines TRBV9 with TRBJ2-1; TRBD2 agrees at 8 bases. CDR3 length: 15 amino acids. Germline CDR1 and CDR2: SGDLS and YYNGEE. With 3 bases clipped from V and 6 bases from J, the junction kept 8 bases outside the gene matches. CDR3 loop: CASSAPGLGVNEQFF. The CDR3, as DNA: TGTGCCAGCAGCGCCCCGGGACTAGGGGTCAATGAGCAGTTCTTC.

This rearrangement joins TRBV6-6 to TRBJ2-7; D remains unclear. Trimming removed 2 bases at V and 3 bases at J, with 8 bases between. The CDR3 spans 13 residues. Germline CDR1 reads MNHNY; CDR2 reads SVGAGI (reference sequence). The CDR3, as DNA: TGTGCCAGCAGTTACCCAACTTTCTACGAGCAGTACTTC. This gives the protein CASSYPTFYEQYF.

V usage is TRBV5-1 and J usage is TRBJ2-7, with 8 nucleotides matching TRBD1. J was trimmed by 1 base and V by 1 base; bases with no gene match: 4. Germline CDR1 SGHRS, CDR2 YFSETQ. This CDR3 is built from 15 residues. The chain's CDR3 is CASSLTGGESYEQYF. DNA for the CDR3: TGCGCCAGCAGCTTGACAGGGGGTGAGTCCTACGAGCAGTACTTC.

V usage is TRBV6-1 and J usage is TRBJ1-5; D not resolved. The CDR3 has 13 residues. Germline assignment: CDR1 MNHNS and CDR2 SASEGT. Trimming shortened V by 4 bases and J by 2 bases, and 6 bases separated the two germline ends. CDR3 sequence: CASSGVGNQPQHF. As DNA, the CDR3 is TGTGCCAGCAGTGGGGTTGGCAATCAGCCCCAGCATTTT.

The J gene is TRBJ2-1, the V gene TRBV6-5, with 10 bases lining up with TRBD2. The CDR3 loop spans 16 amino acids. V lost 0 bases, J lost 9 bases, and 8 bases stayed unmatched. Germline loops: CDR1 MNHEY, CDR2 SVGAGI. CDR3 sequence reads: CASSYSILAGVGEQFF. The CDR3 DNA is TGTGCCAGCAGTTACTCGATCCTAGCGGGAGTGGGTGAGCAGTTCTTC.

The chain combines TRBV6-5 with TRBJ2-3; D not resolved. V was pared by 0 bases and J by 3 bases, with 7 bases between. Germline loops: CDR1 MNHEY, CDR2 SVGAGI. This CDR3 is built from 14 residues. The CDR3 nucleotides read TGTGCCAGCAGTTACTCATGGACGACAGATACGCAGTATTTT. Translation gives CASSYSWTTDTQYF.

The chain employs TRBV14 and TRBJ2-7, with TRBD2 identical over 10 bases. The CDR3 is 14 amino acids. V lost 6 bases and J lost 7; bases outside the gene matches: 9. The germline V gene has CDR1 SGHDN and CDR2 FVKESK. The CDR3 DNA is TGTGCCAGCAGAGAGGGACTAGCGTCCGGTGAGCAGTACTTC. Residues: CASREGLASGEQYF.

This chain uses TRBV5-1 with TRBJ2-3; 8 bases match TRBD2. Germline V gene lookup returns CDR1 SGHRS and CDR2 YFSETQ. The CDR3 is made up of 16 amino acids. V dropped 4 bases and J dropped 0; count of bases not matched to a gene: 7. CDR3 DNA sequence: TGCGCCAGCAGCGGACCTAGCGGGCTAAGCACAGATACGCAGTATTTT. Translating gives CASSGPSGLSTDTQYF.

The chain recombines TRBV6-5 with TRBJ2-2; D unresolved. Trimming removed 4 bases at V and 2 bases at J, with 11 bases between. The CDR3 totals 15 residues. Germline assignment: CDR1 MNHEY and CDR2 SVGAGI. The CDR3, as DNA: TGTGCCAGCAGTTCAAATGGTTTAAACACCGGGGAGCTGTTTTTT. It specifies CASSSNGLNTGELFF.

This clone appeared a single time. V gene TRBV5-1 combines with J gene TRBJ2-1; 10 bases line up with TRBD2. V lost 1 base to trimming and J lost 3 bases; unmatched junction nucleotides: 1. CDR1 and CDR2 from the germline V gene are SGHRS and YFSETQ. The CDR3 totals 15 residues. For the CDR3, the DNA is TGCGCCAGCAGCTTGTGGACTAGCGGCTACAATGAGCAGTTCTTC. Translating it yields CASSLWTSGYNEQFF.

Written as DNA, the CDR3 is TGTGCCAGCAGGACTAGCGGAACCTACGAGCAGTACTTC. Its translation is CASRTSGTYEQYF. The gene calls are TRBV6-1 and TRBJ2-7; 9 bases line up with TRBD2. Germline V gives CDR1 MNHNS, CDR2 SASEGT. This CDR3 contains 13 residues. The V segment lost 6 bases and the J segment 2 bases; nucleotides outside the gene matches: 2.

As regards this clone: At one of its ends the junction is not consistent with the germline gene, which may arise from a read error. The rearrangement joins TRBV7-7 to TRBJ2-1; D call uncertain. The CDR3 is 13 residues long. Germline CDR1 SSHAT, CDR2 FNYEAQ (reference sequence). The CDR3 nucleotides are TGTGCTAGCAGCTTAGAGTGGAAGGGTGAGCAGTTCTTC. Translating it yields CASSLEWKGEQFF.

This clone appeared a few times. The chain has TRBV6-5 and TRBJ2-7, with D perhaps matching TRBD2 (5 bases). The germline gives CDR1 MNHEY, CDR2 SVGAGI. The CDR3 loop spans 12 amino acids. Trimming shortened V by 5 bases and J by 7 bases, and 12 bases separated the two germline ends. CDR3 sequence reads: CASSLRGREQYF. The CDR3 nucleotides read TGTGCCAGCAGTCTACGGGGTCGGGAGCAGTACTTC.

The chain couples TRBV18 to TRBJ2-3; D might be TRBD1 or TRBD2, each matching 6 bases. The CDR3 length is 13 residues. V lost 8 bases and J 6 bases, leaving 15 bases between the germline ends. Germline V gene sequence: CDR1 KGHSH, CDR2 LQKENI. The CDR3 protein is CASTQGLADTQYF. The CDR3 region has the DNA TGTGCCAGCACTCAGGGGCTAGCGGATACGCAGTATTTT.

This clone has a handful of counts. The V gene is TRBV5-1, the J gene TRBJ2-7, with 8 bases lining up with TRBD2. Germline CDR1 reads SGHRS; CDR2 reads YFSETQ. The CDR3 contains 14 residues. With 5 bases clipped from V and 5 bases from J, the junction kept 9 bases outside the gene matches. The CDR3 bases are TGCGCCAGCAGACTGGGGGGTAGCGGGGACGAGCAGTACTTC. Its translation is CASRLGGSGDEQYF.

This rearrangement joins TRBV30 to TRBJ1-5, with D maybe TRBD1 (5 bases). Germline CDR1 and CDR2: GTSNPN and SVGIG (reference sequence). The V gene lost 3 bases and the J gene lost 3 bases, with 15 bases spanning the gap. The CDR3 loop spans 15 amino acids. Here the CDR3 reads CAWSPGQGFNQPQHF. CDR3 nucleotide sequence: TGTGCCTGGAGCCCAGGGCAGGGCTTCAATCAGCCCCAGCATTTT.

V usage is TRBV15 and J usage is TRBJ2-5, with 10 bases matching TRBD2. Matching the DNA end better, TRBJ2-7 makes the J call doubtful. This CDR3 region has 15 residues. CDR1 LNHNV and CDR2 YYDKDF come from the germline V gene (reference sequence). CDR3 nucleotide sequence: TGTGCCACCAGCAGTACCGGGACTAGCGACTACGAGCAGTACTTC. Its translation: CATSSTGTSDYEQYF.

This rearrangement joins TRBV7-9 to TRBJ1-2, with D possibly TRBD1 on 5 matching bases. This CDR3 region has 15 residues. Trimming removed 3 bases at V and 1 base at J, with 12 bases between. Germline lookup yields CDR1 SEHNR and CDR2 FQNEAQ (reference sequence). The CDR3 DNA reads TGTGCCAGCAGCTTCGATGGGGCGGTTAACTATGGCTACACCTTC. Its translation is CASSFDGAVNYGYTF. Using reference TRBV7-9 and TRBJ1-2 for the parts outside the CDR3, the full variable domain is DTGVSQNPRHKITKRGQNVTFRCDPISEHNRLYWYRQTLGQGPEFLTYFQNEAQLEKSRLLSDRFSAERPKGSFSTLEIQRTEQGDSAMYLCASSFDGAVNYGYTFGSGTRLTVV.

This sequence joins TRBV27 and TRBJ1-6; TRBD1 agrees at 7 bases. The CDR3 runs to 15 residues. Per germline, CDR1 MNHEY and CDR2 SMNVEV (reference sequence). The trim removed 3 bases at V and 4 bases at J, leaving 3 bases unmatched. The CDR3 coding sequence is TGTGCCAGCAGTTTGAGACAGGGTTATAATTCACCCCTCCACTTT. This translates into CASSLRQGYNSPLHF.

V and J are TRBV7-3 and TRBJ2-1; 7 nucleotides agree with TRBD2. The trim removed 2 bases at V and 15 bases at J, leaving 7 bases unmatched. The CDR3 loop spans 12 amino acids. Looked up from germline, CDR1 is SGHTA and CDR2 is FQGTGA. The CDR3 is CASSLAGGSPFF. The DNA of the CDR3 is TGTGCCAGCAGCTTAGCTGGCGGGAGTCCGTTCTTC.

This chain uses TRBV2 with TRBJ2-7; weak D call: TRBD2 (5 bases). CDR1 and CDR2 (germline): SNHLY, FYNNEI. CDR3 length: 15 amino acids. With 6 bases removed from V and 5 bases from J, the gap between germline ends came to 20 bases. The CDR3 DNA sequence: TGTGCCAGCAGGAAACAACTAGGAAGGTCCCACGAGCAGTACTTC. This translates into CASRKQLGRSHEQYF.